This TCR beta chain was identified in a study of shared clonotypes between healthy human individuals. The wider study: There were three CD4 naive, three CD4 memory, two CD8 naive and one CD8 memory plates per donor.

The CDR3 contains 12 residues. V was trimmed by 9 bases and J by 3 bases, leaving 11 bases between them. CDR1 is ENHRY and CDR2 is SYGVKD in the germline V gene. Study-wide points: A generally larger estimated richness was seen in naive subsets than in memory subsets.

Worth noting for this clone: Its antigen is unknown.

Assay: immunoSEQ multiplex PCR; the TCRdb copy retains only in-frame clones and omits some. The table has roughly 2 million clones, more than 90% seen once. Healthy and HIV-negative, the adult donors had no recent acute infections or vaccinations. The TCR sequence derives from a man between 18 and 29 years old in good health. Sequencing was performed on naive CD4+ T cells sorted from blood. The subset is: CD45RA+ positively selected. J is TRBJ1-2 and V is TRBV10-3, with TRBD1 as a possible D gene (5 bases). The CDR3 reads CAIGRGDYGYTF. In DNA, the CDR3 is TGTGCCATTGGTCGGGGCGACTATGGCTACACCTTC.